This paragraph covers one T cell receptor (beta chain) sequence. The antigen is unknown. The sample originates from a study of OX40 agonist ivuxolimab in advanced cancers. Study at large: A male proportion of 70% to 90% was recorded, with mean age around 64 years and range roughly 23 to 79. Three dose-escalation patients had partial responses: one with hepatocellular carcinoma and two with cutaneous melanoma. Broader study findings: Dosing at 0.1 to 3.0 mg/kg was accompanied by clonal expansion of CD4+ and CD8+ blood T cells by week 6.

Only in-frame clones appear in the TCRdb table, and some are missing; sequencing was by immunoSEQ multiplex PCR. This table holds about 34,000 clones, roughly 80% found once. CDR1 and CDR2 from the germline V gene are SGHRS and YFSETQ. The V segment lost 5 bases and the J segment 0 bases; nucleotides outside the gene matches: 11. The CDR3 has 18 amino acids. The chain joins TRBV5-1 to TRBJ2-1, with 10 bases aligning to TRBD1. This clonotype originated in an adult with an advanced solid tumor such as melanoma, head and neck, liver or kidney cancer. This sample comprised CD4+ or CD8+ T cells sorted from blood, obtained in a trial of the OX40 agonist ivuxolimab. CDR3 DNA sequence: TGCGCCAGCAGACCCGGGACAGGGGTCGGGGGCTCCTACAATGAGCAGTTCTTC. As protein: CASRPGTGVGGSYNEQFF.